The rows below give T cell receptor beta chains drawn from one sample of a study of naive and memory T cell subsets. TCRdb re-derived calls from the UMI-ligation and nested PCR reads in MiXCR, one entry per CDR3 protein. The sample lists tens of thousands of distinct CDR3 sequences; over 9% were seen once. The sequenced sample was naive CD4+ T cells from blood. The receptors originated from a human donor in good health. The CDR3 runs from the conserved cysteine through the conserved F or W. The order of the fields is CDR3 DNA, CDR3 protein, V gene, J gene, D gene, CDR3 length, clone size. The D gene is left open where the match is weak. Expanded clones are given a class, and other clones once, few, many or no size at all.

CDR3nt: TGTGCCAGCAGCCAATCTACCGGCAAAGAGACCCAGTACTTC
CDR3aa: CASSQSTGKETQYF
v_gene: TRBV11-1
j_gene: TRBJ2-5
d_gene: .
len: 14
abundance: few

CDR3nt: TGTGCCAGCACCCCTGACAGGACATCCTACGAGCAGTACTTC
CDR3aa: CASTPDRTSYEQYF
v_gene: TRBV12-3/TRBV12-4
j_gene: TRBJ2-7
d_gene: .
len: 14
abundance: few

CDR3nt: TGTGCCAGCAGCCCGGGGTCCTACAATGAGCAGTTCTTC
CDR3aa: CASSPGSYNEQFF
v_gene: TRBV7-2
j_gene: TRBJ2-1
d_gene: .
len: 13
abundance: many

CDR3nt: TGTGCCAGCAGTTTATGGGGGACTAGCGGGAGAAGGGAGACCCAGTACTTC
CDR3aa: CASSLWGTSGRRETQYF
v_gene: TRBV12-3/TRBV12-4
j_gene: TRBJ2-5
d_gene: TRBD2
len: 17
abundance: few

CDR3nt: TGTGCCAGCAGTTTAAGCGGTCAGGGGGAGCAGTACTTC
CDR3aa: CASSLSGQGEQYF
v_gene: TRBV28
j_gene: TRBJ2-7
d_gene: .
len: 13
abundance: many

CDR3nt: TGCAGCGTTGAGGGTGGAGGTGAGCAGTTCTTC
CDR3aa: CSVEGGGEQFF
v_gene: TRBV29-1
j_gene: TRBJ2-1
d_gene: .
len: 11
abundance: .

CDR3nt: TGTGCCAGCAGCTTAGCAGCGGTGACAGATACGCAGTGTTTT
CDR3aa: CASSLAAVTDTQCF
v_gene: TRBV11-2
j_gene: TRBJ2-3
d_gene: .
len: 14
abundance: .

CDR3nt: TGCAGCGCCGTCAAGGCCTCAGGTGAAGCTTTCTTT
CDR3aa: CSAVKASGEAFF
v_gene: TRBV29-1
j_gene: TRBJ1-1
d_gene: .
len: 12
abundance: .

CDR3nt: TGCAGTGCTACTCCCGGGTTTAGCTCCTATAATTCACCCCTCCACTTT
CDR3aa: CSATPGFSSYNSPLHF
v_gene: TRBV20-1
j_gene: TRBJ1-6
d_gene: .
len: 16
abundance: .

CDR3nt: TGTGCCAGCAGTTTTATAGGGGAAGCTTTCTTT
CDR3aa: CASSFIGEAFF
v_gene: TRBV6-6
j_gene: TRBJ1-1
d_gene: .
len: 11
abundance: .

CDR3nt: TGTGCCAGCAGTCCAACCAGGGATAGGGCAGATACGCAGTATTTT
CDR3aa: CASSPTRDRADTQYF
v_gene: TRBV6-5
j_gene: TRBJ2-3
d_gene: .
len: 15
abundance: .

CDR3nt: TGCGCCAGCCCCGGGAAGATAGCGGGCCAAGAGACCCAGTACTTC
CDR3aa: CASPGKIAGQETQYF
v_gene: TRBV5-1
j_gene: TRBJ2-5
d_gene: TRBD2
len: 15
abundance: few

CDR3nt: TGCGCCAGCAGCTGGGGACAGGGTAGGACTGAAGCTTTCTTT
CDR3aa: CASSWGQGRTEAFF
v_gene: TRBV5-1
j_gene: TRBJ1-1
d_gene: TRBD1
len: 14
abundance: few

CDR3nt: TGTGCCAGCAGCTTGACTAGCGTTTACAATGAGCAGTTCTTC
CDR3aa: CASSLTSVYNEQFF
v_gene: TRBV5-5
j_gene: TRBJ2-1
d_gene: TRBD2
len: 14
abundance: many

CDR3nt: TGCAGCGTCGCCCTGGCGGGGGGGCCCTATGAGCAGTTCTTC
CDR3aa: CSVALAGGPYEQFF
v_gene: TRBV29-1
j_gene: TRBJ2-1
d_gene: TRBD2
len: 14
abundance: few

CDR3nt: TGTGCCAGCTGGCGCCGGGTCGGGACACCGAATCGGCACTCTGGGGCCAACGTCCTGACTTTC
CDR3aa: CASWRRVGTPNRHSGANVLTF
v_gene: TRBV7-9
j_gene: TRBJ2-6
d_gene: .
len: 21
abundance: few

CDR3nt: TGCAGCGTGAAAATAGGCCGGGGCGAGACCCAGTACTTC
CDR3aa: CSVKIGRGETQYF
v_gene: TRBV29-1
j_gene: TRBJ2-5
d_gene: .
len: 13
abundance: many

CDR3nt: TGTACCAGCAGTGATGGGGGCATTCAGTACTTC
CDR3aa: CTSSDGGIQYF
v_gene: TRBV2
j_gene: TRBJ2-4
d_gene: .
len: 11
abundance: .

CDR3nt: TGTGCCAGCAGCCATCCTCTTTACAGGGAGGACACTGAAGCTTTCTTT
CDR3aa: CASSHPLYREDTEAFF
v_gene: TRBV14
j_gene: TRBJ1-1
d_gene: .
len: 16
abundance: few

CDR3nt: TGTGCCAGCAGGACAGGATACACAGATACGCAGTATTTT
CDR3aa: CASRTGYTDTQYF
v_gene: TRBV6-2/TRBV6-3
j_gene: TRBJ2-3
d_gene: .
len: 13
abundance: .

CDR3nt: TGTGCCACCAGTGATTGGGGTCAAAGGGCCGGGGAGCTGTTTTTT
CDR3aa: CATSDWGQRAGELFF
v_gene: TRBV24-1
j_gene: TRBJ2-2
d_gene: .
len: 15
abundance: .

CDR3nt: TGTGCCAGCAGTTGGGGGGACAGGGATCAAGAGACCCAGTACTTC
CDR3aa: CASSWGDRDQETQYF
v_gene: TRBV6-2/TRBV6-3
j_gene: TRBJ2-5
d_gene: TRBD1
len: 15
abundance: .

CDR3nt: TGTGCCAGCAGCTTAGGAGGTGACCGAACAGATACGCAGTATTTT
CDR3aa: CASSLGGDRTDTQYF
v_gene: TRBV7-6
j_gene: TRBJ2-3
d_gene: .
len: 15
abundance: many